This T cell receptor beta chain was identified in a study of blood T cell repertoires in COVID-19. Study-wide background: Some COVID-19 samples were acute and others convalescent; all came from the United States, Italy and Spain. PBMCs, B-cell-depleted T cells, or T cells were the source of the cDNA or gDNA that made up the material.

The CDR3 totals 13 residues. Germline V lookup: CDR1 LGHNA, CDR2 YSLEER. V lost 10 bases, J lost 4 bases, and 16 bases lay in between. Per the original methods: Counts of nucleated cells, estimated from reference gene primer amplification, were obtained. Measured with immunoSEQ multiplex PCR; TCRdb has only the in-frame clones, and not every one. V, J and clone size are taken as reported in that table, and D and trimming were inferred from the DNA itself. The sample lists around 33,000 clones, 75% to 80% occurring once. This clonotype was sampled from a human donor in a cohort sampled during active COVID-19. V usage is TRBV4-3 and J usage is TRBJ1-1; D possibly corresponds to TRBD1 (5 bases). Sequenced sample: peripheral blood. DNA for the CDR3: TGCGCCACCCGCTCGGGACTTAGCACTGAAGCTTTCTTT. Residues: CATRSGLSTEAFF.